A selection of T cell receptor beta chains follows, all from one sample in a study of OX40 agonist ivuxolimab in advanced cancers. Sequencing was performed with immunoSEQ multiplex PCR; in TCRdb, only in-frame clones are kept and a portion is missing. The sample has roughly 44,000 clones; 75% to 90% are singletons. The sequences come from CD4+ or CD8+ T cells sorted from blood, collected in a trial of the OX40 agonist ivuxolimab. These TCRs come from an adult with an advanced solid tumor such as melanoma, head and neck, liver or kidney cancer. CDR3s include the opening cysteine and the closing phenylalanine or tryptophan. A D gene is named only where the DNA matches it firmly. Clone size is given for some rows only: seen once, a few or many times, or a class if the clone is expanded.

TRBD2,TRBJ2-7,TRBV2,once,TGTGCCAGCGGGGGGGGTTCCTACGAGCAGTACTTC,CASGGGSYEQYF
TRBD1,TRBJ2-7,TRBV19,.,TGTGCCAGTAGTATAGATCACGGGACAGGGGCCTACGAGCAGTACTTC,CASSIDHGTGAYEQYF
TRBD2,TRBJ2-7,TRBV13,.,TGTGCCAGCAGAGCAATATTGGGGACTAGCGGGAGGGCCTTCGACGAGCAGTACTTC,CASRAILGTSGRAFDEQYF
.,TRBJ1-1,TRBV28,few,TGTGCCAGCAGTCCCATTTGGGGGACTGAAGCTTTCTTT,CASSPIWGTEAFF
TRBD1,TRBJ1-2,TRBV19,.,TGTGCCAGTAGTGCCCCCCCCCGGGACAGGGGGCGCGGTGGCTACACCTTC,CASSAPPRDRGRGGYTF
.,TRBJ2-7,TRBV21-1,.,TGTGCCAGCAGCAAACTCCCGGGACAGGATTCCTACGAGCAGTACTTC,CASSKLPGQDSYEQYF
TRBD2,TRBJ2-3,TRBV5-1,.,TGCGCCAGCAGCCCTCTAGCGGGAGGGGGGAACACAGATACGCAGTATTTT,CASSPLAGGGNTDTQYF
TRBD1,TRBJ1-1,TRBV19,.,TGTGCCAGTAGTATAAACTCCGGGACAGGGGGTATGAACACTGAAGCTTTCTTT,CASSINSGTGGMNTEAFF
TRBD1,TRBJ1-2,TRBV23-1,.,TGCGCCAGCAGTCAATTCCCCCCCGGGACAGGGGACGGCTACACCTTC,CASSQFPPGTGDGYTF
.,TRBJ2-7,TRBV6-6,.,TGTGCCAGCAGTTACTCGGGGGAATCCTACGAGCAGTACTTC,CASSYSGESYEQYF
TRBD1,TRBJ2-7,TRBV29-1,few,TGCAGTGCCGCCGGGACAGGGTACTACGAGCAGTACTTC,CSAAGTGYYEQYF
.,TRBJ2-3,TRBV7-6,.,TGTGCCAGCAGCTTAGCGCTCACAGATACGCAGTATTTT,CASSLALTDTQYF
.,TRBJ1-1,TRBV14,.,TGTGCCAGCAGCTCCCCGGGACTGAGAATAACGAACACTGAAGCTTTCTTT,CASSSPGLRITNTEAFF
TRBD2,TRBJ2-2,TRBV19,.,TGTGCCAGTACCCAAGGACTAGCGATAAACACCGGGGAGCTGTTTTTT,CASTQGLAINTGELFF
.,TRBJ2-4,TRBV7-9,few,TGTGCCAGCAGCCCGCCACTTAGACTAGCCAAAAACATTCAGTACTTC,CASSPPLRLAKNIQYF
.,TRBJ2-2,TRBV21-1,.,TGTGCCAGCAGCAAAGTGGCGGGGAAGGACACCGGGGAGCTGTTTTTT,CASSKVAGKDTGELFF
.,TRBJ2-5,TRBV19,.,TGTGCCAGTAGTACAGGGGGGCAGACCCAGTACTTC,CASSTGGQTQYF
.,TRBJ2-2,TRBV6-4,.,TGTGCCAGCAGTGACTCGGACGGGCGAGTCGCCGGGGAGCTGTTTTTT,CASSDSDGRVAGELFF
TRBD2,TRBJ2-7,TRBV10-1,.,TGCGCCAGCAGTGATAGCGGGAGCGGTGCCGAGCAGTACTTC,CASSDSGSGAEQYF
TRBD2,TRBJ2-5,TRBV11-2,once,TGTGCCAGCAGCTTCCTAGCGGGAGGGGAGACCCAGTACTTC,CASSFLAGGETQYF
TRBD1,TRBJ1-5,TRBV6-5,.,TGTGCCAGCAGTTACGACAGGGGTATTCAGCCCCAGCATTTT,CASSYDRGIQPQHF
.,TRBJ1-1,TRBV7-2,.,TGCGCCAGCAGCCAGTTCCCAGGGTACACTGAAGCTTTCTTT,CASSQFPGYTEAFF
.,TRBJ2-7,TRBV7-2,.,TGTGCCAGCAGCCGAACCCGTAGCGAGCAGTACTTC,CASSRTRSEQYF
.,TRBJ1-1,TRBV6-5,.,TGTGCCAGCAGTGATCGGCCCGAAGCTTTCTTT,CASSDRPEAFF
.,TRBJ1-5,TRBV30,few,TGTGCCTGGAGTGTCGGGGGCAGACAGCCCCAGCATTTT,CAWSVGGRQPQHF
.,TRBJ2-3,TRBV11-2,once,TGTGCCAGCAGCTTACGGCAGGAGGGTTACACAGATACGCAGTATTTT,CASSLRQEGYTDTQYF
TRBD2,TRBJ2-1,TRBV4-2,.,TGTGCCAGCAGCACCCACTTGGCGGGAGGGCCTTATGAGCAGTTCTTC,CASSTHLAGGPYEQFF
.,TRBJ1-4,TRBV27,.,TGTGCCAGCAGCCCACAAGAACCTGAAAAACTGTTTTTT,CASSPQEPEKLFF
TRBD1,TRBJ1-1,TRBV9,.,TGTGCCAGCAGCGTAGACAGGGGAGCTGAAGCTTTCTTT,CASSVDRGAEAFF
.,TRBJ2-3,TRBV6-6,.,TGTGCCAGCAGTTCCCGCCTGGACCTCAGGGCGCAGTATTTT,CASSSRLDLRAQYF
.,TRBJ1-2,TRBV5-1,.,TGCGCCAGCAGCCCAACTCAGGGAAACTATGGCTACACCTTC,CASSPTQGNYGYTF
TRBD1,TRBJ1-1,TRBV7-9,.,TGTGCCAGCAGCTTCCTACAGGGGGGGCCGAACACTGAAGCTTTCTTT,CASSFLQGGPNTEAFF
.,TRBJ1-2,TRBV21-1,.,TGTGCCAGCAGCAAGCAGCAGGGAGATGGCTACACCTTC,CASSKQQGDGYTF